The text below deals with one T cell receptor (beta chain). The CDR3 has 14 amino acids. Trimming took 2 bases from V and 1 from J, leaving 6 bases between them. Germline V CDR1 and CDR2: MNHEY, SMNVEV (reference sequence). The data were obtained in a study of T cell changes during pregnancy in multiple sclerosis. Clones were read by immunoSEQ multiplex PCR, and TCRdb kept only the in-frame ones, dropping some. The sample comprises about 75,000 clones, 89% of which are singletons, and approximately 0.88% rests with the top ten. The receptor's source is a female donor in good health, enrolled as a control in a pregnancy study. This sequence joins TRBV27 and TRBJ1-3; D is unresolved. Sequenced material: peripheral blood, taken in the first trimester of pregnancy. CDR3 loop: CASSLGHSGNTIYF. Written as DNA, the CDR3 is TGTGCCAGCAGTTTAGGCCATTCTGGAAACACCATATATTTT.